The 2 T cell receptor beta chains reported below all come from one sample, sequenced in a study of blood T cell repertoires in COVID-19. The protocol was immunoSEQ multiplex PCR, while the TCRdb copy is restricted to in-frame clones and leaves out a portion. The sample shows 60,000 to 75,000 clones, around nine tenths of them seen only once. The sequenced sample consisted of peripheral blood. These receptor sequences come from a human donor in a cohort sampled during active COVID-19.

The V gene is TRBV5-4, the J gene TRBJ2-5; 12 bases are shared with TRBD2. This CDR3 comprises 15 residues. Trimming at V came to 3 bases and at J to 5 bases, leaving 5 bases not matched to a gene. Per germline, CDR1 SGHNT and CDR2 YYREEE (reference sequence). The CDR3, as DNA: TGTGCCAGCAGCTCGACTAGCGGGAGTCGGGAGACCCAGTACTTC. This translates into CASSSTSGSRETQYF.

The V call is TRBV5-4, the J call TRBJ2-2; D not certain. In germline, CDR1 is SGHNT, CDR2 YYREEE (reference sequence). The germline V and J ends were trimmed by 0 bases and 6 bases, with 6 bases remaining between them. This CDR3 has 13 amino acids. The CDR3 coding sequence is TGTGCCAGCAGCTTGGTAATAGCCGGGGAGCTGTTTTTT. Amino acids: CASSLVIAGELFF.